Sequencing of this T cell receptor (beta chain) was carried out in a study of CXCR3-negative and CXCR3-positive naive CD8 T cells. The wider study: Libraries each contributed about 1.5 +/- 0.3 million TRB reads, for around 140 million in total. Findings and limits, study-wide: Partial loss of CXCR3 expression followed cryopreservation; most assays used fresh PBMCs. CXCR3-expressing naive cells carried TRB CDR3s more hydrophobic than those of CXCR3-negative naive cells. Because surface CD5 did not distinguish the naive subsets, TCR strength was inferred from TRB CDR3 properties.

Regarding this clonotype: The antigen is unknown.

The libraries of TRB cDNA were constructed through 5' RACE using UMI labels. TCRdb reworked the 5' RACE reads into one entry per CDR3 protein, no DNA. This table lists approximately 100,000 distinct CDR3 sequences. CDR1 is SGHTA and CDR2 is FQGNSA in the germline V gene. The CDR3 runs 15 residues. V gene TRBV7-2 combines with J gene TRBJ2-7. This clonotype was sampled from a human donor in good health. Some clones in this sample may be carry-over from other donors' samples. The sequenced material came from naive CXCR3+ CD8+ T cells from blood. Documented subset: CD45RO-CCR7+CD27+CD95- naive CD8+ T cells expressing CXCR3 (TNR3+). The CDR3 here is CASSLTLAGAREQYF.